The TCR beta chain under discussion was sequenced for a study of OX40 agonist ivuxolimab in advanced cancers. Sequencing used immunoSEQ multiplex PCR; TCRdb keeps in-frame clones, though not all of them. The top ten clones hold about 18% of a sample with roughly 53,000 clones, about 93% of them seen once. This CDR3 contains 10 residues. Per germline, CDR1 SNHLY and CDR2 FYNNEI. V was clipped by 6 bases and J by 7 bases, with 6 bases between them. This TCR derives from an adult with an advanced solid tumor such as melanoma, head and neck, liver or kidney cancer. The J gene is TRBJ1-1, the V gene TRBV2, with no clear D. This sample comprised CD4+ or CD8+ T cells sorted from blood, obtained in a trial of the OX40 agonist ivuxolimab. Here the CDR3 reads CASRQIEAFF. Here the CDR3 DNA reads TGTGCCAGCAGACAGATTGAAGCTTTCTTT.